This passage covers 3 T cell receptor beta chains from one sample sequenced in a study of CD8+CD57+ T cells in acquired aplastic anemia. The sequenced patients had an expansion of CD8+CD57+ cells seen by flow cytometry. Genomic DNA served as template for TCR beta VDJ and CDR3 profiling. TCRdb itself ran the reads through MiXCR, one entry per CDR3 protein. The sample holds 170,000 or so distinct CDR3 sequences, less than 65% seen once. Sequences were obtained from sorted CD4+, CD8+, or CD8+CD57+ T cells (not recorded which) from PBMCs. The receptors derive from a human donor with aplastic anemia.

The rearrangement joins TRBV15 to TRBJ2-1, with D perhaps matching TRBD1 (6 bases). Trimming removed 5 bases at V and 2 bases at J, with 13 bases between. CDR1 is LNHNV and CDR2 is YYDKDF in the germline V gene (reference sequence). The CDR3 runs 15 residues. CDR3 nucleotides: TGTGCCACCAGCTCCCGGGACACCGCCTACAATGAGCAGTTCTTC. It is translated as CATSSRDTAYNEQFF.

This clonotype was seen ten or more times. The chain recombines TRBV2 with TRBJ1-6, with a possible D match to TRBD1 (5 bases). Per germline, CDR1 SNHLY and CDR2 FYNNEI. The CDR3 totals 14 residues. Trimming shortened V by 3 bases and J by 5 bases, and 8 bases separated the two germline ends. The CDR3 loop is CASSEAGDNSPLHF. In DNA form, the CDR3 reads TGTGCCAGCAGTGAGGCGGGGGATAATTCACCCCTCCACTTT.

The CDR3 DNA is TGCGCCAGCAGCCAAGTTCCAGGGGGGGCGGCAGATACGCAGTATTTT. Translated, it gives CASSQVPGGAADTQYF. The gene calls are TRBV4-1 and TRBJ2-3, with D tentatively TRBD1 or TRBD2 (7 bases each). Trimming took 1 base from V and 4 from J, leaving 15 bases between them. CDR1 is MGHRA and CDR2 is YSYEKL in the germline V gene. The CDR3 contains 16 residues.